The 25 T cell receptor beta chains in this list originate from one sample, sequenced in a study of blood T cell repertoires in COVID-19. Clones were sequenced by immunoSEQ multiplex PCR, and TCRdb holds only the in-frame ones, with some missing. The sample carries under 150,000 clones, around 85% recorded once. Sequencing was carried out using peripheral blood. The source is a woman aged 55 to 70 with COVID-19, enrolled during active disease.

The CDR3 protein is CATSRDIAARVSNQPQHF. The DNA of the CDR3 is TGTGCCACCAGCAGAGATATCGCTGCCAGGGTGAGCAATCAGCCCCAGCATTTT. This sequence joins TRBV15 and TRBJ1-5; D is possibly TRBD1 (5 bases). This CDR3 is built from 18 residues. V lost 0 bases and J 1 base, leaving 16 bases between the germline ends. The V gene's germline CDR1 is LNHNV and CDR2 YYDKDF (reference sequence).

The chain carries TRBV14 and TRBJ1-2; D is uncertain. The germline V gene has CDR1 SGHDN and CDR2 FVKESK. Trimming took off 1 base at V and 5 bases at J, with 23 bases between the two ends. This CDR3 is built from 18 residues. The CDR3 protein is CASSQVRPAWPLDYGYTF. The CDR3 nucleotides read TGTGCCAGCAGCCAAGTGAGGCCTGCATGGCCCCTGGATTATGGCTACACCTTC.

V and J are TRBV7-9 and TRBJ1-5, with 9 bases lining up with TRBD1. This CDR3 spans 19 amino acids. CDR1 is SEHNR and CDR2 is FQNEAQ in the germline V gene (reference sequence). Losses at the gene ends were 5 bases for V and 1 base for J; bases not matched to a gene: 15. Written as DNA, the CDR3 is TGTGCCAGCAGCGCCCACACTCCGGGACAGGGACCCAGCAATCAGCCCCAGCATTTT. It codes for CASSAHTPGQGPSNQPQHF.

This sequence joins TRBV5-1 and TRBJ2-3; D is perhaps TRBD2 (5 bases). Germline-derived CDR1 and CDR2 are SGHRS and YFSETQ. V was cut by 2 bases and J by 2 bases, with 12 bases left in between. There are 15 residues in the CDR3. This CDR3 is CASSFPGNPTDTQYF. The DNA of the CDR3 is TGCGCCAGCAGCTTTCCGGGGAACCCCACAGATACGCAGTATTTT.

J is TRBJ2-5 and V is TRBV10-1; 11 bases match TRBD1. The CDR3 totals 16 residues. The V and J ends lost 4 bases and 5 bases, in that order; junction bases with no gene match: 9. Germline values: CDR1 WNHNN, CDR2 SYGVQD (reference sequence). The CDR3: CASSARDRGDLETQYF. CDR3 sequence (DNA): TGCGCCAGCAGTGCCCGGGACAGGGGGGACTTGGAGACCCAGTACTTC.

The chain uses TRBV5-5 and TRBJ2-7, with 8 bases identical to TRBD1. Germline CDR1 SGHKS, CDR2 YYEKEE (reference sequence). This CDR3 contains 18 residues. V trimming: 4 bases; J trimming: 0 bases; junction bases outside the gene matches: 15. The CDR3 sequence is CASSLRQGKLSSSYEQYF. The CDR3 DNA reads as TGTGCCAGCAGCCTGCGACAGGGGAAATTATCAAGCTCCTACGAGCAGTACTTC.

DNA for the CDR3: TGTGCCAGCAGTTTAAGTTATGGGGGGGGCACAGATACGCAGTATTTT. Protein: CASSLSYGGGTDTQYF. The rearrangement uses TRBV28 and TRBJ2-3; 7 nucleotides align to TRBD2. The ends lost 2 bases at V and 1 base at J; junction bases unmatched: 6. Germline CDR1 reads MDHEN; CDR2 reads SYDVKM. The CDR3 extends over 16 amino acids.

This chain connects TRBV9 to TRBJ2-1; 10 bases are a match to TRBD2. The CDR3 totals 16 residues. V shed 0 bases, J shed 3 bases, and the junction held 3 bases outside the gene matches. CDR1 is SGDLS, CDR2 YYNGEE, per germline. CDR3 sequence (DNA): TGTGCCAGCAGCGTAGAATCTAGCGGGGGCTACAATGAGCAGTTCTTC. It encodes CASSVESSGGYNEQFF.

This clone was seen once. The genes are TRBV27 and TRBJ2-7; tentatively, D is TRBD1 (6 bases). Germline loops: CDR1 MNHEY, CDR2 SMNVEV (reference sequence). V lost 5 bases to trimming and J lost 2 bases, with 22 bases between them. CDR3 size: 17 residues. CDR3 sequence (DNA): TGTGCCAGCAGTACCCTCCTGACAGGAAAAAAGACCTACGAGCAGTACTTC. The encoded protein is CASSTLLTGKKTYEQYF.

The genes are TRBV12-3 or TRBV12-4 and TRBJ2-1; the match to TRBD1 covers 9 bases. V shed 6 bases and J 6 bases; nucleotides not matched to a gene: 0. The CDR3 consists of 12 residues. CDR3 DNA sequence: TGTGCCAGCAGGACAGGGGGCAATGAGCAGTTCTTC. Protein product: CASRTGGNEQFF.

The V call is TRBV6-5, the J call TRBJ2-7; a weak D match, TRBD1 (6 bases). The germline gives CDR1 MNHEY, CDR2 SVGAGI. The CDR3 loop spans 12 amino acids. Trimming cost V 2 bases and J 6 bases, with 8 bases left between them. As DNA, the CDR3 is TGTGCCAGCAGTTACAAAGGGGGCGAGCAGTACTTC. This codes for CASSYKGGEQYF.

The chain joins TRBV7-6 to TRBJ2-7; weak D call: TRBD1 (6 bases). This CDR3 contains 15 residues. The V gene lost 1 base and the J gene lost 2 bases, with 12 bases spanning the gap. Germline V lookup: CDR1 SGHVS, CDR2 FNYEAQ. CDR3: CASSLGTGSTYEQYF. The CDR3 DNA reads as TGTGCCAGCAGCTTAGGTACAGGGAGCACCTACGAGCAGTACTTC.

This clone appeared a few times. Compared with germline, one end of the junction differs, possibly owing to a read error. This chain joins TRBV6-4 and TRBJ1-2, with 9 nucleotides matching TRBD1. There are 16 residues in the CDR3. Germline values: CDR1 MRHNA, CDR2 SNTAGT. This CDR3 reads CASIDGPGQGPGGYTF. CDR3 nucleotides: TGTGCCAGCATTGACGGACCGGGACAGGGCCCTGGTGGCTACACCTTC.

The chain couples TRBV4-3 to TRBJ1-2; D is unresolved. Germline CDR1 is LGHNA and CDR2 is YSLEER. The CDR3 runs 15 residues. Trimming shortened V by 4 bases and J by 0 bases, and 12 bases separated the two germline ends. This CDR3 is CASSPNVASNYGYTF. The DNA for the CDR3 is TGCGCCAGCAGCCCGAACGTGGCTTCTAACTATGGCTACACCTTC.

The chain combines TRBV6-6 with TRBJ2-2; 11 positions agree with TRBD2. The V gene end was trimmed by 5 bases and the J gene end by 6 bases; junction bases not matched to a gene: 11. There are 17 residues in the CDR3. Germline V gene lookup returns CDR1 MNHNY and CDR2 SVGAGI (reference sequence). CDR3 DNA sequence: TGTGCCAGCAGTCAACGACCTAGCGGGGGGCCGGCCGGGGAGCTGTTTTTT. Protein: CASSQRPSGGPAGELFF.

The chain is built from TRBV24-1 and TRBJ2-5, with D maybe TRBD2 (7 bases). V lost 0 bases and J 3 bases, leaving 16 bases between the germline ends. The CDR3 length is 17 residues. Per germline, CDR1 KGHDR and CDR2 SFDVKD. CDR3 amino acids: CATSDLRGGGSKETQYF. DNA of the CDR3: TGTGCCACCAGTGATTTGCGAGGGGGGGGATCCAAAGAGACCCAGTACTTC.

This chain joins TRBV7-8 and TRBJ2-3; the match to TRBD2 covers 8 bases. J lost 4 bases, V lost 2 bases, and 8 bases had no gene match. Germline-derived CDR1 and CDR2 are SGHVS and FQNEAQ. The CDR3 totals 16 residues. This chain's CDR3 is CASSLLGGGRADTQYF. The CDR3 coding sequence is TGTGCCAGCAGCTTATTGGGCGGGGGGCGCGCAGATACGCAGTATTTT.

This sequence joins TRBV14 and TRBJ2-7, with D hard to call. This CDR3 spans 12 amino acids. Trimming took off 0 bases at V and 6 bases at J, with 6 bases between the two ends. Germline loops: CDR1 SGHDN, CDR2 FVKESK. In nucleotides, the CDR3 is TGTGCCAGCAGCCAAGATGAGCCCGAGCAGTACTTC. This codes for CASSQDEPEQYF.

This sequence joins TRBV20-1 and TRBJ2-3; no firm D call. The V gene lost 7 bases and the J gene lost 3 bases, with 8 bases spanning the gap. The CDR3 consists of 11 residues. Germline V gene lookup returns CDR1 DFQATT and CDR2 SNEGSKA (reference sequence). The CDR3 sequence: CSGGSTDTQYF. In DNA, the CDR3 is TGCAGTGGAGGAAGTACAGATACGCAGTATTTT.

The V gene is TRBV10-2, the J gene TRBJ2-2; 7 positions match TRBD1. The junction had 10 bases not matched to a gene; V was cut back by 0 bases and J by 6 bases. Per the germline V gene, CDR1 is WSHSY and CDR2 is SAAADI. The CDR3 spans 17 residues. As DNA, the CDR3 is TGCGCCAGCAGTGAGTCGACAACGACAGGGTTTTCCGGGGAGCTGTTTTTT. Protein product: CASSESTTTGFSGELFF.

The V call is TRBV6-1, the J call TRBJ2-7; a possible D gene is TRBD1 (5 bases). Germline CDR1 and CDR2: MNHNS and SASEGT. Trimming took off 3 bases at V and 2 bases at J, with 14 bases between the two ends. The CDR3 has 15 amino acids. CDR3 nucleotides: TGTGCCAGCAGTGAGGGGCAGGGAACACCCTACGAGCAGTACTTC. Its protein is CASSEGQGTPYEQYF.

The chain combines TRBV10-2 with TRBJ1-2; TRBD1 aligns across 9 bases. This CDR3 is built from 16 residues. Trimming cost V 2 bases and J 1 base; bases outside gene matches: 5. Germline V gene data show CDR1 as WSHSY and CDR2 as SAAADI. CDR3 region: CASSERGGQGNYGYTF. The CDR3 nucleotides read TGCGCCAGCAGTGAGAGGGGGGGACAGGGTAACTATGGCTACACCTTC.

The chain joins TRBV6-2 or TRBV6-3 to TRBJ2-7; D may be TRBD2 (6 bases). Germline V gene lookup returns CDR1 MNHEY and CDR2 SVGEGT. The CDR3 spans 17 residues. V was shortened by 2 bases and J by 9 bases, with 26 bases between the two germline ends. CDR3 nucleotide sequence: TGTGCCAGCAGTTACCCCGAGACCGGGACTTTGGCTGAGGGGCAGTACTTC. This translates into CASSYPETGTLAEGQYF.

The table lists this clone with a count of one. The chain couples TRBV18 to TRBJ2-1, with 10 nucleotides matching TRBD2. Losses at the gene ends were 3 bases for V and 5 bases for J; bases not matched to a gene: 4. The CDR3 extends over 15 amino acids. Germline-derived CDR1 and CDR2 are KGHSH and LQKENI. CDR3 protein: CASSPTSGADNEQFF. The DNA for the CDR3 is TGTGCCAGCTCACCTACTAGCGGGGCTGACAATGAGCAGTTCTTC.

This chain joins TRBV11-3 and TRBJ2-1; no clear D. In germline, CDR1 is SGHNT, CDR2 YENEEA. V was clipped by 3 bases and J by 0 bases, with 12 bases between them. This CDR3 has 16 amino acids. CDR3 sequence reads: CASSFTGHSSYNEQFF. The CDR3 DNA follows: TGTGCCAGCAGCTTTACTGGTCACAGCTCCTACAATGAGCAGTTCTTC.